This section outlines one T cell receptor (beta chain) sequence together with its context. Its antigen remains unidentified. No per-base quality is available; no much larger clone lies one base away. The data belong to a study of T cell changes during pregnancy in multiple sclerosis (dated by TCRdb to the late 2010s). About the study as a whole: In women with multiple sclerosis, the researchers looked at how the T cell repertoire shifted as pregnancy progressed.

Cut back by 5 bases and 2 bases, the V and J ends lie 14 bases apart. The germline V gene supplies CDR1 SGHDT and CDR2 YYEEEE. CDR3 length: 14 amino acids, cysteine to phenylalanine. The DNA shown is the 42-base CDR3, in frame from base 1. Libraries were prepared through the immunoSEQ multiplex PCR assay. TCRdb provides this immuneACCESS table in a form limited to in-frame rearrangements. Some clones are lacking; in checked studies, under half of them reflect an unresolved V gene, and why the rest are absent is not known. This sample holds about 67,000 clones; around 92% were observed only once. The ten largest account for about 2.5% of the sample.

The TCR comes from a female donor with multiple sclerosis, enrolled in a pregnancy study. The chain is encoded by TRBV5-6 joined to TRBJ2-7; the best D guess is TRBD1, with 6 bases matching. Sample: peripheral blood, taken in the first trimester of pregnancy. The CDR3 is CASSFTGIPYEQYF. In nucleotide form, the sequence is TGTGCCAGCAGTTTTACAGGGATTCCCTACGAGCAGTACTTC.